This T cell receptor beta chain was recorded in a study of blood T cell repertoires in COVID-19. Looking at the study overall: The United States, Italy and Spain supplied acute and convalescent COVID-19 samples. PBMCs, B-cell-depleted T cells, or T cells provided the cDNA or gDNA that made up the material.

Per the germline V gene, CDR1 is SGDLS and CDR2 is YYNGEE. With V trimmed by 0 bases and J by 8 bases, 6 bases remained unmatched. The CDR3 contains 14 residues. Original analysis: Cell counts per sample came from amplifying reference gene primers. Method: immunoSEQ multiplex PCR; TCRdb's copy keeps in-frame clones and lacks some. The V and J calls and the clone size are those of that table, but D and trimming were determined from the DNA. The sample yields some 210,000 clones, 89% seen once. This chain joins TRBV9 and TRBJ1-2; the match to TRBD1 covers 8 bases. This receptor was identified in a man aged 55 to 70 who had recovered from COVID-19. The sequenced material came from peripheral blood. The CDR3 protein is CASSVEGQGRGYTF. CDR3 in DNA: TGTGCCAGCAGCGTAGAAGGACAGGGAAGGGGCTACACCTTC.